The 3 T cell receptor beta chains presented below share a single source sample, sequenced in a study of T cells in localized non-small cell lung cancer. Using immunoSEQ multiplex PCR, the repertoire was profiled, and TCRdb retains in-frame clones only, with some absent. The repertoire holds 130,000 or so clones, with around 90% as singletons. Sequences were derived from peripheral blood, sampled before any cancer treatment. The receptors were sampled from a female donor over 55 with stage I lung adenocarcinoma.

V usage is TRBV9 and J usage is TRBJ1-2; 7 bases map to TRBD1. The junction had 8 bases not matched to a gene; V was cut back by 4 bases and J by 5 bases. The CDR3 is made up of 14 amino acids. Germline V gene lookup returns CDR1 SGDLS and CDR2 YYNGEE. CDR3: CASSTTGVGYGYTF. The CDR3 DNA is TGTGCCAGCAGCACCACAGGGGTAGGGTATGGCTACACCTTC.

The chain joins TRBV18 to TRBJ2-2; 9 nucleotides agree with TRBD2. The J segment lost 5 bases and the V segment lost 6 bases, leaving 13 bases of the junction unmatched. Germline V gives CDR1 KGHSH, CDR2 LQKENI. CDR3 length: 17 residues. The CDR3 region is CASSGPGREGRTGELFF. The CDR3 DNA reads as TGTGCCAGCTCCGGGCCGGGGCGGGAGGGGAGGACCGGGGAGCTGTTTTTT.

J is TRBJ2-7 and V is TRBV10-3; D is unresolved. The germline V gene has CDR1 ENHRY and CDR2 SYGVKD. This CDR3 comprises 15 residues. V dropped 0 bases and J dropped 7 bases, with 16 bases sitting between them. The DNA for the CDR3 is TGTGCCATCAGTGAGTCGCGGCAGGTGACGGAGGAGCAGTACTTC. Encoded protein: CAISESRQVTEEQYF.